This T cell receptor beta chain comes out of a study of vaccination and CD4 T cells after COVID-19. Study-wide findings and caveats: In convalescent patients, 304 of 307 vaccine-specific clones were spike mono-reactive.

Cultured CD4+ T-cell DNA underwent Oncomine TCR Beta short-read sequencing. TCRdb processed the PCR reads anew with MiXCR; each CDR3 protein has one entry. The sample shows about 20,000 distinct CDR3 sequences, roughly 50% of them seen only once. Note on this clonotype: Its antigen is unknown.

Germline V lookup: CDR1 ENHRY, CDR2 SYGVKD. The CDR3 runs 14 residues. Deletions cut 4 bases from V and 2 bases from J, with 12 bases between. The sample's treatment: 10-day PBMC culture with coronavirus spike peptide pools or control peptides (ViraFEST assay). For ViraFEST, peptide pools expanded antigen-specific T cells, after which the TCRs were sequenced. Sequencing used CD4+ T cells from blood, cultured in vitro. The chain is built from TRBV10-3 and TRBJ2-7, with D perhaps matching TRBD1 (7 bases). This TCR came from a human donor who had recovered from COVID-19. DNA of the CDR3: TGTGCCATCAGTGGCGGGACAGCGACCTACGAGCAGTACTTC. Translated, it gives CAISGGTATYEQYF.